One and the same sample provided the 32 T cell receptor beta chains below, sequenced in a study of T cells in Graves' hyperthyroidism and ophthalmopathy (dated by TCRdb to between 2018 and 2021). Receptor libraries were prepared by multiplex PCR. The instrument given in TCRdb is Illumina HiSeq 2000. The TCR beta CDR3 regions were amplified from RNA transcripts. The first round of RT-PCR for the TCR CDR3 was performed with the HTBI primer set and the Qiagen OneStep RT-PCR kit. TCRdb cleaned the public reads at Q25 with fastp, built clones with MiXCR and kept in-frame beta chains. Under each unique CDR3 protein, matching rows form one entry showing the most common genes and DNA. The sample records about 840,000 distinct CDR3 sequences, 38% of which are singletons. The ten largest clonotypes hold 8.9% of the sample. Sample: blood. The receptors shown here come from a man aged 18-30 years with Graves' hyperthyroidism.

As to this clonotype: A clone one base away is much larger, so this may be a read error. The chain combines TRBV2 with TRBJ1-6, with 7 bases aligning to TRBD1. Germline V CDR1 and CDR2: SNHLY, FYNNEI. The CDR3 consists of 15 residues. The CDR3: CVSRTGDGYNSPLHF. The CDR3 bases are TGTGTCAGCAGAACAGGGGACGGCTATAATTCACCCCTCCACTTT.

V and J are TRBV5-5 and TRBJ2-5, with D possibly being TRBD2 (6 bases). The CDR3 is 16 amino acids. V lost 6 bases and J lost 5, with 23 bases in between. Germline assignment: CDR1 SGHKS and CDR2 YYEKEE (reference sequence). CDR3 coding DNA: TGTGCCAGCACAGGCCCGGGAGAAGCAAGGTGGGAGACCCAGTACTTC. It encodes CASTGPGEARWETQYF.

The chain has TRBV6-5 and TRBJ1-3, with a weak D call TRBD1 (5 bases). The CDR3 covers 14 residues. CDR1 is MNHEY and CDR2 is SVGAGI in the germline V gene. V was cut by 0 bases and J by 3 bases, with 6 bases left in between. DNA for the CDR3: TGTGCCAGCAGTTACTCAGGGGATGGAAACACCATATATTTT. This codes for CASSYSGDGNTIYF.

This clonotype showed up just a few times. This chain's CDR3 is CASSHGLAEQYF. The CDR3 DNA reads as TGTGCCAGCAGCCACGGGCTAGCGGAGCAGTACTTC. This chain joins TRBV10-3 and TRBJ2-7, with D perhaps matching TRBD2 (6 bases). The CDR3 runs 12 residues. The V end was cut by 10 bases, the J end by 7 bases, with 17 bases between. Germline CDR1 ENHRY, CDR2 SYGVKD.

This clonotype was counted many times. CDR3 DNA sequence: TGTGCCAGCAGCCAAGGACAGGGGGCGGGTGAGCAGTACTTC. Residues: CASSQGQGAGEQYF. The genes are TRBV7-9 and TRBJ2-7, with 11 positions matching TRBD1. Germline CDR1 is SEHNR and CDR2 is FQNEAQ (reference sequence). Trimming cost V 5 bases and J 7 bases; bases outside gene matches: 7. CDR3 length: 14 amino acids. Based on the CDR3 plus reference TRBV7-9 and TRBJ2-7, the full variable domain is DTGVSQNPRHKITKRGQNVTFRCDPISEHNRLYWYRQTLGQGPEFLTYFQNEAQLEKSRLLSDRFSAERPKGSFSTLEIQRTEQGDSAMYLCASSQGQGAGEQYFGPGTRLTVT.

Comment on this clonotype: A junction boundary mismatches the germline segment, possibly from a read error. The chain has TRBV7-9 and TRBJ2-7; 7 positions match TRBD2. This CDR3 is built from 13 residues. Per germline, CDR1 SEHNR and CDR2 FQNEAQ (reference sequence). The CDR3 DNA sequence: TGTACCAGCAGCCCTGGACTAGTCGGCGAGCAGTACTTC. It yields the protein CTSSPGLVGEQYF.

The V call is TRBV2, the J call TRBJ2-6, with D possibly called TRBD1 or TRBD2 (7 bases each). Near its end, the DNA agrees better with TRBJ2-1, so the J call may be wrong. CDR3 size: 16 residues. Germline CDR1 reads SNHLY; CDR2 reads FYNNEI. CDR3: CASREPGGGAYNEQFF. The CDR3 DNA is TGTGCCAGCAGGGAGCCAGGGGGAGGGGCCTACAATGAGCAGTTCTTC.

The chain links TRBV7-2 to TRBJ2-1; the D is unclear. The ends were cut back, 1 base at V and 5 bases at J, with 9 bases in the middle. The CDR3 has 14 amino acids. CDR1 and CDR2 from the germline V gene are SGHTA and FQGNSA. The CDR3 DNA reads TGTGCCAGCAGCTTAGTTGCTGGGCACAATGAGCAGTTCTTC. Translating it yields CASSLVAGHNEQFF.

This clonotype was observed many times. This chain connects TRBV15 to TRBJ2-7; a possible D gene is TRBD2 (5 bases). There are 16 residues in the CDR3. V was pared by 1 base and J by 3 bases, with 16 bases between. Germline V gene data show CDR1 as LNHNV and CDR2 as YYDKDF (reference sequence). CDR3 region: CATSRVGREGIYEQYF. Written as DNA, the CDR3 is TGTGCCACCAGCAGAGTGGGGAGAGAGGGCATCTACGAGCAGTACTTC. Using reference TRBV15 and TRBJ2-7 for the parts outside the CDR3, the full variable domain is DAMVIQNPRYQVTQFGKPVTLSCSQTLNHNVMYWYQQKSSQAPKLLFHYYDKDFNNEADTPDNFQSRRPNTSFCFLDIRSPGLGDTAMYLCATSRVGREGIYEQYFGPGTRLTVT.

CDR3 in DNA: TGTGCCAGCAGTTTACGAGGGGAATGGGATCAGCCCCAGCATTTT. Translating it yields CASSLRGEWDQPQHF. V usage is TRBV12-3 or TRBV12-4 and J usage is TRBJ1-5; D may be TRBD1 (5 bases). Trimming left V 2 bases short and J 5 bases short, with 13 bases between. This CDR3 has 15 amino acids.

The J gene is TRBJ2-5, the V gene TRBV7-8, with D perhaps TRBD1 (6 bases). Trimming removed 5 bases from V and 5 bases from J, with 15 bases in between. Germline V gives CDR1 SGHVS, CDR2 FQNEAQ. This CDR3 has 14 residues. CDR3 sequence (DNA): TGTGCCAGCAGCGACGAGGGGGTCGGGGAGACCCAGTACTTC. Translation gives CASSDEGVGETQYF.

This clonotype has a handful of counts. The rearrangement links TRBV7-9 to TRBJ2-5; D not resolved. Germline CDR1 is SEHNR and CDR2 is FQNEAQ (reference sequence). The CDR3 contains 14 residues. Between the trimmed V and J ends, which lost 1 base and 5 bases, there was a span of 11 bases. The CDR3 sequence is CASSLDPARETQYF. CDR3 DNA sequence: TGTGCCAGCAGCTTAGATCCAGCGCGGGAGACCCAGTACTTC.

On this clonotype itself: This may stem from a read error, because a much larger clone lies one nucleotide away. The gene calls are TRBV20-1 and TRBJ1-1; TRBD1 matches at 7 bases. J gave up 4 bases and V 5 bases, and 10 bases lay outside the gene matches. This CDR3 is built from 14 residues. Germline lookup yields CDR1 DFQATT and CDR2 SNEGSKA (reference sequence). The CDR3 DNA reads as TGCAGTGCTGAAGGGGGCGGATGGATCACTGAAGCTTTCTTT. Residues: CSAEGGGWITEAFF.

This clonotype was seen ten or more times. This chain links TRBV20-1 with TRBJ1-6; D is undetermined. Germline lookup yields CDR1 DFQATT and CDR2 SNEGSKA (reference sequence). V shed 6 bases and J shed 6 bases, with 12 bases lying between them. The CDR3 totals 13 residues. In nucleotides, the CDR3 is TGCAGTGCCCCGGTTATTGCTAATTCACCCCTCCACTTT. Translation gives CSAPVIANSPLHF.

The CDR3 DNA reads as TGTGCCAGCAGTTACCCTGACAGCTCCTACGAGCAGTACTTC. Amino acid sequence: CASSYPDSSYEQYF. The chain combines TRBV6-5 with TRBJ2-7; TRBD1 is a possible D gene (5 bases). Germline V gene sequence: CDR1 MNHEY, CDR2 SVGAGI. CDR3 length equals 14 residues. V was pared by 2 bases and J by 0 bases, with 8 bases between.

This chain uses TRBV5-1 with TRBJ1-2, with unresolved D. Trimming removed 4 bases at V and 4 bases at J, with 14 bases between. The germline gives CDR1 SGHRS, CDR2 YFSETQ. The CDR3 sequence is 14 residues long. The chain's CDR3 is CASSPPGPAYGYTF. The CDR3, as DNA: TGCGCCAGCAGCCCTCCTGGACCAGCCTATGGCTACACCTTC.

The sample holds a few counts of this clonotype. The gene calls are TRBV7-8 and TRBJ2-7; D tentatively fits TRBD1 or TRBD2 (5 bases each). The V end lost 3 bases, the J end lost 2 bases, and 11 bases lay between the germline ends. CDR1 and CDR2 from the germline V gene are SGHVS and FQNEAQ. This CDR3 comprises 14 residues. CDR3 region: CASSFGTPTYEQYF. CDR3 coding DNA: TGTGCCAGCAGCTTCGGGACGCCTACCTACGAGCAGTACTTC.

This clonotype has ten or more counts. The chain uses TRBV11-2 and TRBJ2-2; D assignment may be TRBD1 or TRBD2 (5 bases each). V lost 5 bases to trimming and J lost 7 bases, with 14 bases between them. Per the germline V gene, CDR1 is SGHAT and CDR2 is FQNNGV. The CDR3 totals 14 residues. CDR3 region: CASSPRGSGGELFF. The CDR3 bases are TGTGCCAGCAGCCCGAGGGGTTCGGGCGGGGAGCTGTTTTTT.

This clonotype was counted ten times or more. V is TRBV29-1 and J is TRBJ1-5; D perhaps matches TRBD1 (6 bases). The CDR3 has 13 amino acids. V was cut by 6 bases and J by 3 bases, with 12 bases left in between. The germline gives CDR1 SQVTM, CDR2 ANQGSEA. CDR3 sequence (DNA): TGCAGCGTAAAGGCAGGGGACAATCAGCCCCAGCATTTT. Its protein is CSVKAGDNQPQHF.

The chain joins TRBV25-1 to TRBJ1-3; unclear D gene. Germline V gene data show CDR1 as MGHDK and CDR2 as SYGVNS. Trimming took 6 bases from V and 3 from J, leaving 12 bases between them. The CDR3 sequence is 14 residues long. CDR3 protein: CASSAALSGNTIYF. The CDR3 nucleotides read TGTGCCAGCAGCGCCGCTTTAAGTGGAAACACCATATATTTT.

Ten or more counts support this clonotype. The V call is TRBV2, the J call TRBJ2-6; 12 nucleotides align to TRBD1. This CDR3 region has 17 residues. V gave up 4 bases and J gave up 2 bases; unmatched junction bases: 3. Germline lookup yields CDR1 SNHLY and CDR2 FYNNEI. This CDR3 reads CASSAGQGAAGANVLTF. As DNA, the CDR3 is TGTGCCAGCAGTGCGGGACAGGGGGCGGCTGGGGCCAACGTCCTGACTTTC.

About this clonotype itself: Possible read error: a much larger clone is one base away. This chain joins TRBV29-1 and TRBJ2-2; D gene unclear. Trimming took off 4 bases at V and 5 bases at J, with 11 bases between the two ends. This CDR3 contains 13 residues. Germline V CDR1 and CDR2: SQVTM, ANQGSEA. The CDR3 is CSVGASGTGELFF. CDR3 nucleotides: TGCAGCGTTGGAGCAAGTGGGACCGGGGAGCTGTTTTTT.

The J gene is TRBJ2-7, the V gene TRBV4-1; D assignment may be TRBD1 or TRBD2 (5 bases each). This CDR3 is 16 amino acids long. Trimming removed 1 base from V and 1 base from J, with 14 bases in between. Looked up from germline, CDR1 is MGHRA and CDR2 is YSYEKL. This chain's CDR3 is CASSQGNVGTSYEQYF. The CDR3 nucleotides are TGCGCCAGCAGCCAAGGCAATGTCGGGACGTCCTACGAGCAGTACTTC.

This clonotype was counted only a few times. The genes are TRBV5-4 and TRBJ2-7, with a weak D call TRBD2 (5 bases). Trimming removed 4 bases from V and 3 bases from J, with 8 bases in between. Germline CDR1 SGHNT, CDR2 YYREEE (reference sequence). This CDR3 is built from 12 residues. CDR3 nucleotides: TGTGCCAGCAGCGGGGAGAACTACGAGCAGTACTTC. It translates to CASSGENYEQYF.

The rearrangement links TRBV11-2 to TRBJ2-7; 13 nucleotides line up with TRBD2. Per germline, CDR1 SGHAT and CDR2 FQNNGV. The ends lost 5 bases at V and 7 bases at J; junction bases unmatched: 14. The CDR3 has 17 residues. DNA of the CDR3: TGTGCCAGCAGCCCCTGGACTAGCGGGGGCGGCAATACGGAGCAGTACTTC. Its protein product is CASSPWTSGGGNTEQYF.

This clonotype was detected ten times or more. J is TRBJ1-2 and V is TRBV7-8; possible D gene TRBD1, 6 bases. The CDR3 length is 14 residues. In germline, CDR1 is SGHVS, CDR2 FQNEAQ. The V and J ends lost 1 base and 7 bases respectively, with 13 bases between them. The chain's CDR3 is CASSLGRGLPGYTF. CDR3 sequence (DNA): TGTGCCAGCAGCTTAGGGCGGGGGCTGCCTGGCTACACCTTC.

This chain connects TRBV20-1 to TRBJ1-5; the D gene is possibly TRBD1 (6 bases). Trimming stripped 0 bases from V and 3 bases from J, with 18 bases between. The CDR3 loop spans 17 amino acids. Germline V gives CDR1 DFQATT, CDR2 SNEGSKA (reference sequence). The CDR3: CSARDLLRQGNNQPQHF. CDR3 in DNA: TGCAGTGCTAGAGATCTCTTAAGGCAGGGGAACAATCAGCCCCAGCATTTT.

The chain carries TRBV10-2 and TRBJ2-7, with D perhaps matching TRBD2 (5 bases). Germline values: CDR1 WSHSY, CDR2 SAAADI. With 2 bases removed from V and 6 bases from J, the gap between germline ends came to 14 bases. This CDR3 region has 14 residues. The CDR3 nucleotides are TGCGCCAGCAGTGAGGGGCACGGACTGGGCGAGCAGTACTTC. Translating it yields CASSEGHGLGEQYF.

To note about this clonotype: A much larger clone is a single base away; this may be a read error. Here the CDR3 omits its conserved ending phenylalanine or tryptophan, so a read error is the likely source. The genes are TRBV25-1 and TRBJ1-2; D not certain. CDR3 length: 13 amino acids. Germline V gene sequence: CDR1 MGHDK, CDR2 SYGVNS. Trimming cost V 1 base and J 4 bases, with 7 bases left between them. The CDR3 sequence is CASSESQSYGYTL. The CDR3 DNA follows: TGTGCCAGCAGTGAATCTCAGTCCTATGGCTACACCCTC.

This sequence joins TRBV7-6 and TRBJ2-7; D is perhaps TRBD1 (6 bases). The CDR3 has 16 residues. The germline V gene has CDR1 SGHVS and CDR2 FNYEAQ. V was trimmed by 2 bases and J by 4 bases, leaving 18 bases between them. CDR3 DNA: TGTGCCAGCAGCTTATTCCCCCCACAGGGCAAGTACGAGCAGTACTTC. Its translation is CASSLFPPQGKYEQYF.

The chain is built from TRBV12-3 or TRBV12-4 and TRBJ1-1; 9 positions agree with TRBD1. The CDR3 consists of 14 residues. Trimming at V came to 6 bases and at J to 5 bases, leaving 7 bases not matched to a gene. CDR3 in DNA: TGTGCCAGCAGGTGGGGACAGGGCGGGACTGAAGCTTTCTTT. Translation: CASRWGQGGTEAFF.

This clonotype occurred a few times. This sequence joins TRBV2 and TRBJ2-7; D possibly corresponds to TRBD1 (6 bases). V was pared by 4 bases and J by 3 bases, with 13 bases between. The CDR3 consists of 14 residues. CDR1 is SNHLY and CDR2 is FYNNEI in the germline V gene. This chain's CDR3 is CASSVDSTGYEQYF. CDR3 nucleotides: TGTGCCAGCAGTGTGGACAGTACAGGCTACGAGCAGTACTTC.